This TCR beta chain comes out of a study of T cells after yellow fever vaccination. The V end lost 1 base, the J end lost 2 bases, and 6 bases lay between the germline ends. CDR3 length equals 13 residues. Germline values: CDR1 SGHDT, CDR2 YYEEEE. Whole-study findings and limits: High-abundance clonotypes from the bulk population could contaminate FACS-sorted repertoires. Reappearing after the booster were most of the clones from primary vaccination (less than 97% CD4, about 88% CD8). Almost none of the vaccine-responding clonotypes turned up in sorted memory subsets on day 0, the data showed.

This clonotype has ten or more counts. In making TCR cDNA, 5'RACE template switching added a universal primer site and UMIs to it. TCRdb itself ran the 5' RACE reads through MiXCR, one entry per CDR3 protein. This table holds about 20,000 distinct CDR3 sequences, approximately 5.2% found once. The J gene is TRBJ1-2, the V gene TRBV5-6; weak D call: TRBD1 (6 bases). The specimen comprised PBMCs, either bulk or a sorted T-cell subset (CD4+, CD8+, memory, or dextramer-sorted; not recorded which), sampled roughly 47 days after the first yellow fever vaccination. The sequence was collected from a man aged 18-30 years who received the YFV17D yellow fever vaccine. The CDR3 region has the DNA TGTGCCAGCAGCTTGAGGGGGAACTATGGCTACACCTTC. This codes for CASSLRGNYGYTF.